This section outlines one T cell receptor beta chain sequence together with its context. Trimming took off 6 bases at V and 0 bases at J, with 11 bases between the two ends. This CDR3 has 14 residues. Germline CDR1 is MNHEY and CDR2 is SVGAGI. These data belong to a study of cytomegalovirus exposure and HLA in healthy donors. PCR used 60 Vbeta primers and 13 Jbeta primers. TCRdb's table, derived via immunoSEQ multiplex PCR, lists solely in-frame clones and lacks some. Among roughly 100,000 clones listed, 76% were seen once. This TCR derives from a woman between 18 and 29 years old in good health and CMV-seropositive. This sequence joins TRBV6-5 and TRBJ1-2, with a weak D call TRBD1 (6 bases). The sequencing input was PBMCs. The CDR3 here is CASRGSGANYGYTF. CDR3 sequence (DNA): TGTGCCAGCAGAGGGTCAGGGGCTAACTATGGCTACACCTTC.